This TCR beta chain was captured by sequencing in a study of naive and memory T cell subsets (dated by TCRdb to about 2017). With respect to the entire study: Sorted naive and memory T cell subsets from peripheral blood were analyzed in the study using a UMI-based, open-source pipeline for TCR alpha and beta sequencing. RNA was DNase-treated and reverse transcribed with TCR constant-region primers, mostly using SuperScript III. The functional CMV T cell responses agreed completely with IgG serology results.

Findings and caveats that apply to the study as a whole: Once error correction was done, more than 95% of naive TCR sequences showed up just once, which made the naive abundance distributions much steeper than those of the memory subsets. In both CD4 and CD8 cells, going from naive through CM, EM and EMRA, the Gini index went up while Shannon and inverse Simpson diversity went down. The repertoire findings for the naive and memory subsets could not be validated, as no ground truth was available. The abundance of TCRs followed a power law with an exponent that differed between naive and memory subsets yet stayed consistent across the three individuals. Each clonotype was defined as a single alpha or beta chain sequence rather than as a paired alpha/beta receptor. RNA-based TCR counts may be affected by expression changes linked to T cell activation and differentiation.

Libraries came from UMI-ligation and nested PCR. The beta constant-region primer consisted of an equimolar mixture of two oligonucleotides that together covered TRBC1 and TRBC2. T4 RNA ligase 1 ligated a single-stranded oligonucleotide carrying the SP2 primer and a 12-nucleotide UMI to the cDNA 3' end. The ligated cDNA went through four rounds of PCR with nested alpha and beta constant-region primers together with the SP2 primer. Incubation of the ligation reaction lasted 20-24 hours at 16 degrees C. PCR2 was typically performed as a SYBR Green qPCR and was stopped at a predetermined threshold so that over-amplification was prevented. Every purification after the first one was done using Agencourt AMPure XP magnetic beads. Libraries were quantified by Qubit and checked on a TapeStation, where a main peak was expected near 650 bp. Pooled libraries were sequenced on an Illumina MiSeq with v2 2x251 paired-end kits, typically giving roughly 1-2.3 million reads per sample. Each sample was pooled at 3.5 to 4 nM, and about 5-7.5% PhiX was included to help cluster recognition. Concerning the study's data processing: V and J genes were assigned to Demultiplexor-processed FASTQ reads by Decombinator through tag matching, with a single base-pair mismatch being allowed. By using UMIs, Collapsinator corrected both sequencing errors and the frequency errors caused by PCR heterogeneity. CDR3Translator translated TCRs and extracted CDR3s from the conserved cysteine to the FGXG phenylalanine, flagging non-productive sequences. Gini, Shannon entropy and inverse Simpson indices were calculated on repertoires that had been subsampled to equal numbers of UMI-defined TCRs. Within the linear range, a power law was fitted to clonotype abundance distributions using maximum likelihood. For one naive CD8 sample, the pipeline and MIGEC produced similar UMI counts, unique TCR numbers and clonal distributions. A set of roughly 6,600 CMV-associated CDR3 sequences, compiled from VDJdb and a published dataset, was used to search the repertoires. TCRdb ran its own pipeline on the public reads, namely fastp trimming at Q25 and MiXCR clone calling, and kept in-frame beta chains. Rows with a matching CDR3 protein are joined into one entry that keeps the most common DNA and genes. Here the V and J calls rest on TCRdb's processing, not on the authors' analysis. This sample holds 70,000 to 95,000 distinct CDR3 sequences; roughly 7% were observed only once. Around 1.5% of the sample comes from the top ten.

This clonotype occurred once. Its antigen target is currently unknown. No per-base quality is available; no much larger clone lies one base away. One read yields weak evidence. Separate amplification of TCR alpha and beta chain libraries was performed from the second PCR step onward. The CMV status of each donor was determined by measuring IFNgamma production from CD4+ T cells after fresh PBMCs had been stimulated overnight with CMV viral lysate. CD4 T cells were positively selected using Miltenyi beads, after which CD8 T cells were positively selected from the CD4-negative fraction. Cells stained for CD3, CD4, CD8, CD45RA, CD27 and a live/dead dye were sorted on a BD Aria II into four subsets by CD45RA and CD27. A few healthy volunteers provided blood, and the blood of each volunteer was split into CD4 and CD8 T cells and then into four differentiation subsets. Around 130 ml of peripheral blood was drawn per donor, and PBMC were isolated by Ficoll-Paque PLUS density-gradient centrifugation. Sorted cells were lysed in RLT buffer, and RNA was extracted with a Qiagen RNeasy kit and stored at -80°C.

The CDR3 starts with the cysteine, ends with the phenylalanine, and has 17 residues. Of all the DNA, just the CDR3 is kept, 51 bases in frame from base 1. V is pared back by 6 bases and J by 6 bases, with 26 bases lying between the germline termini. As encoded in the germline V gene (reference sequence), CDR1 is DFQATT while CDR2 is SNEGSKA. Sample: central memory CD4+ T cells from blood. This sample's cell subset or site label indicates: central memory, CD45RA- CD27+. The sequence is built from TRBV20-1 and TRBJ2-2, with TRBD1 perhaps the D gene, on 7 matching bases. The source of this sequence is a human donor in good health. The bases are TGCAGTGCCCAAGAGCGCAGGGGGGTTTTGGGCGCCGGGGAGCTGTTTTTT. This codes for CSAQERRGVLGAGELFF.